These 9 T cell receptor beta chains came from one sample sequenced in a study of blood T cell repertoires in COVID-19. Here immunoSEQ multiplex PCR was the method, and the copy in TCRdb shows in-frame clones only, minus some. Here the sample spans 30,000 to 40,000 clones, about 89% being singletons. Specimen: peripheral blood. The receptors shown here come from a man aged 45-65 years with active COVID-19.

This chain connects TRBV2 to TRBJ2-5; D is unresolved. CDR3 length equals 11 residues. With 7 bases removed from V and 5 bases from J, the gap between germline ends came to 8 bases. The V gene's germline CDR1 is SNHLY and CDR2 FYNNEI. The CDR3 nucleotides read TGTGCCAGCAACCTTGAGGAGACCCAGTACTTC. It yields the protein CASNLEETQYF. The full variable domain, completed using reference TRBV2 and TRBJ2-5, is EPEVTQTPSHQVTQMGQEVILRCVPISNHLYFYWYRQILGQKVEFLVSFYNNEISEKSEIFDDQFSVERPDGSNFTLKIRSTKLEDSAMYFCASNLEETQYFGPGTRLLVL.

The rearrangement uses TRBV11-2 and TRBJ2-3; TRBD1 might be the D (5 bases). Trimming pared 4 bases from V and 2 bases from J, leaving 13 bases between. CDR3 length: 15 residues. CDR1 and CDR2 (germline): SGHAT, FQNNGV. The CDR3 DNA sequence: TGTGCCAGCAGCTCCCCTGGGGCCAACACAGATACGCAGTATTTT. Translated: CASSSPGANTDTQYF.

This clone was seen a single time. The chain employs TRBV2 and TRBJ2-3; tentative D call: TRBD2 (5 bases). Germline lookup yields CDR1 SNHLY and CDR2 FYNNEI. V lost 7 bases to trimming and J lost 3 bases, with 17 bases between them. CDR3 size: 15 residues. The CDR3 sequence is CASKGVGRLTDTQYF. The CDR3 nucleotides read TGTGCCAGCAAGGGAGTAGGCCGATTAACAGATACGCAGTATTTT.

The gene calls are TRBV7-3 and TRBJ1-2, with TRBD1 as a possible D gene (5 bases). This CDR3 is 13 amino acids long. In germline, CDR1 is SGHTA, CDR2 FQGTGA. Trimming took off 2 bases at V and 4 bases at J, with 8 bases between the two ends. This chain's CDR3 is CASSLGGIYGYTF. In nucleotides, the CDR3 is TGTGCCAGCAGCTTAGGGGGGATCTATGGCTACACCTTC.

The CDR3 nucleotides read TGTGCCAGCAGTTTGAACAGGGGGTACGAGCAGTACTTC. This codes for CASSLNRGYEQYF. The chain carries TRBV12-3 or TRBV12-4 and TRBJ2-7, with 8 bases fitting TRBD1. J gave up 4 bases and V 3 bases, and 2 bases lay outside the gene matches. CDR3 size: 13 residues.

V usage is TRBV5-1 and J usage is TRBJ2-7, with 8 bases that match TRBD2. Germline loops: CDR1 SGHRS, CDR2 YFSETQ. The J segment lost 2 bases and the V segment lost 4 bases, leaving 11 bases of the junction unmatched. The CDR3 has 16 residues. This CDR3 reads CASSRYREGGPYEQYF. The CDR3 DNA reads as TGCGCCAGCAGCCGATACCGGGAGGGGGGACCCTACGAGCAGTACTTC.

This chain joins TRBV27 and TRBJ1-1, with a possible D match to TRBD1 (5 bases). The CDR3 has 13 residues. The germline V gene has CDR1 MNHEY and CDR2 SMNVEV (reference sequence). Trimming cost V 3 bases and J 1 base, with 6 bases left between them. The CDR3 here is CASSFQGNTEAFF. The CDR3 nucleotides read TGTGCCAGCAGTTTTCAGGGGAACACTGAAGCTTTCTTT.

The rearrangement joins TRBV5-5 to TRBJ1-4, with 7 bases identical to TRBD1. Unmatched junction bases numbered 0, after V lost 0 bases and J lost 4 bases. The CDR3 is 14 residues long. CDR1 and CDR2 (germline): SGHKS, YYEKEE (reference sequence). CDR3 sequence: CASSLDRGNEKLFF. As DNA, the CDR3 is TGTGCCAGCAGCTTGGACAGGGGTAATGAAAAACTGTTTTTT.

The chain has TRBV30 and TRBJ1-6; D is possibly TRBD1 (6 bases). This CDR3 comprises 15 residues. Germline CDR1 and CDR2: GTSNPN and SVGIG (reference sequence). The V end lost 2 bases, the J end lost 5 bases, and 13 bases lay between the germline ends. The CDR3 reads CAWSNRVRDNSPLHF. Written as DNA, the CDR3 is TGTGCCTGGAGTAACAGGGTTCGGGATAATTCACCCCTCCACTTT.